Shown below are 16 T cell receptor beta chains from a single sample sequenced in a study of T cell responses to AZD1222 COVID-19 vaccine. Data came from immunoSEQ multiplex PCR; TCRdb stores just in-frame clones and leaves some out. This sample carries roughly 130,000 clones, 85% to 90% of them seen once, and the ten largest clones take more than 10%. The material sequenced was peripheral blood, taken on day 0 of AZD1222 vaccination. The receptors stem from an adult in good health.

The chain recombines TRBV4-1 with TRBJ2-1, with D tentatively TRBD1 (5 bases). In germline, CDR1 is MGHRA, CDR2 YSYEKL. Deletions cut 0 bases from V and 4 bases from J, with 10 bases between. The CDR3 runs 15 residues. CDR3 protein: CASSQDQGFYNEQFF. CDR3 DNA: TGCGCCAGCAGCCAAGACCAGGGATTTTACAATGAGCAGTTCTTC.

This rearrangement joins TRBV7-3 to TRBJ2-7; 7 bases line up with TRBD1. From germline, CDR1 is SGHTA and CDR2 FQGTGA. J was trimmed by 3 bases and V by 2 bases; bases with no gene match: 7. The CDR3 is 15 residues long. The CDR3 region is CASSLGQAAVYEQYF. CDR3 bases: TGTGCCAGCAGCTTAGGACAGGCAGCAGTCTACGAGCAGTACTTC.

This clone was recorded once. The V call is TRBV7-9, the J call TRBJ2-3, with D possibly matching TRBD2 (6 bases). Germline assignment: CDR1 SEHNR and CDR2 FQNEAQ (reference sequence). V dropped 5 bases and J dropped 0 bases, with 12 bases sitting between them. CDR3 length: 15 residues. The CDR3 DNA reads TGTGCCAGCAGCCGGGACTTTCTAAGCACAGATACGCAGTATTTT. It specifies CASSRDFLSTDTQYF.

CDR3 residues: CASSRGNPYNEQFF. In nucleotides, the CDR3 is TGTGCCAGTAGTAGAGGGAACCCCTACAATGAGCAGTTCTTC. The J gene is TRBJ2-1, the V gene TRBV19, with D possibly matching TRBD2 (5 bases). V gave up 4 bases and J gave up 2 bases, with 9 bases separating them. Germline values: CDR1 LNHDA, CDR2 SQIVND (reference sequence). The CDR3 totals 14 residues. The complete variable domain, with remaining parts taken from reference TRBV19 and TRBJ2-1, reads DGGITQSPKYLFRKEGQNVTLSCEQNLNHDAMYWYRQDPGQGLRLIYYSQIVNDFQKGDIAEGYSVSREKKESFPLTVTSAQKNPTAFYLCASSRGNPYNEQFFGPGTRLTVL.

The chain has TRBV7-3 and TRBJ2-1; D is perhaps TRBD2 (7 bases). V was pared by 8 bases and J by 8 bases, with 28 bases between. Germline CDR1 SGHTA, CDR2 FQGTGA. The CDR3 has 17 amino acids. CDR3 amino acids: CASALRGAGALPHEQFF. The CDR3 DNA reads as TGTGCCAGCGCCCTAAGGGGTGCGGGGGCCCTCCCCCATGAGCAGTTCTTC.

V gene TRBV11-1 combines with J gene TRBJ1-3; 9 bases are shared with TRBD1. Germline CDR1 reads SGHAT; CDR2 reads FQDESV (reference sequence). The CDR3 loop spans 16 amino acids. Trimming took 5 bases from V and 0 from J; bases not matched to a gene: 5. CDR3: CASSRTGATSGNTIYF. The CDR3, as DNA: TGTGCCAGCAGCCGGACAGGGGCGACCTCTGGAAACACCATATATTTT.

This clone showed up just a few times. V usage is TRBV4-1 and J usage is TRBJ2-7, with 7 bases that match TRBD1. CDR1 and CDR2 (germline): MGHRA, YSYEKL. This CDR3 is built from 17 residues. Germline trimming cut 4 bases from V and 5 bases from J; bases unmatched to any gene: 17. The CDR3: CASSLYQTTGQFDEQYF. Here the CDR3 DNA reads TGCGCCAGCAGCCTATATCAAACTACGGGACAGTTCGACGAGCAGTACTTC.

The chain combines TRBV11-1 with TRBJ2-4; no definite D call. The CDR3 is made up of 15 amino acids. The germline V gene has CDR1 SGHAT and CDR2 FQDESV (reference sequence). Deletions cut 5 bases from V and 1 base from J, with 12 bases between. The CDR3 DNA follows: TGTGCCAGCAGCCCGGCTGCCTGGGCCAAAAACATTCAGTACTTC. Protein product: CASSPAAWAKNIQYF.

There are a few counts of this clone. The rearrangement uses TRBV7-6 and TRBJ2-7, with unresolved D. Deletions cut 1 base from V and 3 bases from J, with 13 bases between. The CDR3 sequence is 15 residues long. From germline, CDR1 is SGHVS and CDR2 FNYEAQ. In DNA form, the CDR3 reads TGTGCCAGCAGCTTAGGGAACAACCTCCTCTACGAGCAGTACTTC. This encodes CASSLGNNLLYEQYF.

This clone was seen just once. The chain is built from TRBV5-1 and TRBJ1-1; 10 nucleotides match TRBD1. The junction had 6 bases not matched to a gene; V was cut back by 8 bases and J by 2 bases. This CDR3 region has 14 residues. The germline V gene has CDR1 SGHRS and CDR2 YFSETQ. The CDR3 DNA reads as TGCGCCAGTCCGGGACAGGGGAATAACACTGAAGCTTTCTTT. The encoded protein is CASPGQGNNTEAFF.

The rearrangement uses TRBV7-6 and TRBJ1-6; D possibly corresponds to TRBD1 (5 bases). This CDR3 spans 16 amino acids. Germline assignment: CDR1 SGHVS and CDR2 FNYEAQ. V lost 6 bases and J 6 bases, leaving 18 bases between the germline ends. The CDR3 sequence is CASSSYGGSSNSPLHF. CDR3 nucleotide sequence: TGTGCCAGCAGTTCGTACGGGGGGTCCAGTAATTCACCCCTCCACTTT. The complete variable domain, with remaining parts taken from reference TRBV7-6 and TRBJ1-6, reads GAGVSQSPRYKVTKRGQDVALRCDPISGHVSLYWYRQALGQGPEFLTYFNYEAQQDKSGLPNDRFSAERPEGSISTLTIQRTEQRDSAMYRCASSSYGGSSNSPLHFGNGTRLTVT.

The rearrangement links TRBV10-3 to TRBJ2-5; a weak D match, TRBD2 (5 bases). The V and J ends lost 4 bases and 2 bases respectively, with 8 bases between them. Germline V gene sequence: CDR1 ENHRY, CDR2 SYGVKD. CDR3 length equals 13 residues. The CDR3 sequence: CAISGRGQETQYF. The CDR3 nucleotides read TGTGCCATCAGTGGGCGCGGGCAAGAGACCCAGTACTTC.

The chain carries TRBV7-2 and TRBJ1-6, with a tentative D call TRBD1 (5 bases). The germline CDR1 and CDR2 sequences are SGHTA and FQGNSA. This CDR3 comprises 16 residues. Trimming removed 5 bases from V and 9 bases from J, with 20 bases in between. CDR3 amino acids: CASSQGGRRGSSPLHF. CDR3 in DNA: TGTGCCAGCAGCCAGGGAGGACGCCGGGGTAGTTCACCCCTCCACTTT.

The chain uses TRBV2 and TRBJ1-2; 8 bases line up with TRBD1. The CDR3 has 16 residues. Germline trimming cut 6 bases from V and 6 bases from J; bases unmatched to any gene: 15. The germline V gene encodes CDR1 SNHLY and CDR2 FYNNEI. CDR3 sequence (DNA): TGTGCCAGCAGCCCCCGGGCAGCAACAGGGGGGGATGGCTACACCTTC. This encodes CASSPRAATGGDGYTF. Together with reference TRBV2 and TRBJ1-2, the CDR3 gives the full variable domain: EPEVTQTPSHQVTQMGQEVILRCVPISNHLYFYWYRQILGQKVEFLVSFYNNEISEKSEIFDDQFSVERPDGSNFTLKIRSTKLEDSAMYFCASSPRAATGGDGYTFGSGTRLTVV.

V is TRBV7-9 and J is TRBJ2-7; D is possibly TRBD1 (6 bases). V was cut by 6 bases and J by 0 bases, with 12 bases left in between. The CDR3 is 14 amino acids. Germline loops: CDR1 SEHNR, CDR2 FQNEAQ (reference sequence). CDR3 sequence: CASSGQYSSYEQYF. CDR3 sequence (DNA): TGTGCCAGCAGTGGACAGTACAGCTCCTACGAGCAGTACTTC. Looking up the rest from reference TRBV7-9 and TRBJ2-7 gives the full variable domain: DTGVSQNPRHKITKRGQNVTFRCDPISEHNRLYWYRQTLGQGPEFLTYFQNEAQLEKSRLLSDRFSAERPKGSFSTLEIQRTEQGDSAMYLCASSGQYSSYEQYFGPGTRLTVT.

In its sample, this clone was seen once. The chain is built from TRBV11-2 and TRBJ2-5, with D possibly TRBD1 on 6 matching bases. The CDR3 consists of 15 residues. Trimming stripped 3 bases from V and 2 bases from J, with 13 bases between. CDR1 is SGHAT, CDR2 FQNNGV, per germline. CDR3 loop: CASSLARTVQETQYF. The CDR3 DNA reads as TGTGCCAGCAGCTTGGCGAGGACAGTGCAAGAGACCCAGTACTTC.